The source of this T cell receptor beta chain is a study of shared clonotypes between healthy human individuals. Background on the study: The study enrolled a couple of women and three men aged 18 to 49. Per donor, three plates held CD4 naive cells, three held CD4 memory, two held CD8 naive and one held CD8 memory.

General study points: Among several donors, roughly 5% of naive CD4 clonotypes were found in common.

Germline assignment: CDR1 LGHNA and CDR2 YNFKEQ. V was cut by 2 bases and J by 5 bases, with 13 bases left in between. The CDR3 runs 14 residues. When replicate PCRs were run on sorted subsets, they used about 220 ng DNA, approximately 27,000 T cell genomes. Only in-frame clones appear in the TCRdb table, and some are missing; sequencing was by immunoSEQ multiplex PCR. The sample includes about 2.1 million clones, 80% to 95% of them seen just once. The sample holds one count of this clone. Its antigen is unidentified. Naive CD8 cells were CD45RO-negative, positively selected for CCR7, excluding terminally differentiated effector memory CD45RA+ cells.

Source material: naive CD8+ T cells from PBMCs. The V call is TRBV4-2, the J call TRBJ2-7; D call uncertain. The sequence derives from a man aged 18-30 years in good health. Some clones in this sample may be carry-over from other donors' samples. CDR3 sequence (DNA): TGTGCCAGCAGCCAACTCCGGAGTTTCCACGAGCAGTACTTC. Its protein product is CASSQLRSFHEQYF.